The rows below give T cell receptor beta chains drawn from one sample of a study of high-grade serous ovarian cancer treatment subgroups. Some clones are missing from TCRdb's copy, which holds only in-frame ones; the method was immunoSEQ multiplex PCR. The table has a few thousand clones, approximately 70% seen once. Sequenced material: tumor tissue. The receptors originated from a human donor with high-grade serous ovarian cancer. The CDR3 runs from the conserved cysteine through the conserved F or W. D genes are given only for firm matches. Clone size is not always given. Where it is, it says once, few, many or a class for expanded clones.

V: TRBV4-3; D: -; size: -; J: TRBJ1-4; CDR3: CASSRWGRANEKLFF; DNA: TGCGCCAGCAGCCGGTGGGGCAGGGCTAATGAAAAACTGTTTTTT
V: TRBV19; D: TRBD1; size: -; J: TRBJ1-2; CDR3: CASSMTRDRNYGYTF; DNA: TGTGCCAGTAGTATGACCCGGGACAGGAACTATGGCTACACCTTC
V: TRBV6-1; D: TRBD1; size: few; J: TRBJ1-2; CDR3: CASRTGVGGYGYTF; DNA: TGTGCCAGCAGAACAGGGGTGGGAGGGTATGGCTACACCTTC
V: TRBV27; D: TRBD1; size: -; J: TRBJ2-7; CDR3: CASSVNPGQTYEQYF; DNA: TGTGCCAGCAGTGTAAATCCGGGACAGACCTACGAGCAGTACTTC
V: TRBV21-1; D: -; size: -; J: TRBJ2-7; CDR3: CASSCEGLGVYEQYF; DNA: TGTGCCAGCAGCTGTGAGGGATTAGGGGTTTACGAGCAGTACTTC
V: TRBV5-4; D: -; size: -; J: TRBJ2-3; CDR3: CASSLAQGTDTQYF; DNA: TGTGCCAGCAGCTTGGCCCAGGGAACAGATACGCAGTATTTT
V: TRBV4-1; D: -; size: -; J: TRBJ2-2; CDR3: CASSNFGELFF; DNA: TGCGCCAGCAGCAATTTCGGGGAGCTGTTTTTT
V: TRBV30; D: TRBD2; size: once; J: TRBJ2-3; CDR3: CAWRLAGGHDTQYF; DNA: TGTGCCTGGAGACTAGCGGGGGGGCATGATACGCAGTATTTT
V: TRBV5-4; D: TRBD1; size: -; J: TRBJ2-2; CDR3: CASRRDRGVTGELFF; DNA: TGTGCCAGCAGACGGGACAGGGGGGTCACCGGGGAGCTGTTTTTT
V: TRBV27; D: -; size: -; J: TRBJ2-1; CDR3: CATRDPEATSYNEQFF; DNA: TGTGCCACCAGGGACCCAGAGGCGACCTCCTACAATGAGCAGTTCTTC
V: TRBV13; D: -; size: -; J: TRBJ1-3; CDR3: CASTMWGAPGNTIYF; DNA: TGTGCCAGCACGATGTGGGGGGCGCCCGGAAACACCATATATTTT
V: TRBV11-3; D: -; size: -; J: TRBJ1-2; CDR3: CASSQKGGNYGYTF; DNA: TGTGCCAGCAGCCAGAAGGGGGGAAACTATGGCTACACCTTC
V: TRBV7-9; D: -; size: once; J: TRBJ2-3; CDR3: CASSLYRLIPALTDTQYF; DNA: TGTGCCAGCAGCTTATATCGTCTAATCCCAGCGCTCACAGATACGCAGTATTTT
V: TRBV5-8; D: TRBD2; size: -; J: TRBJ2-5; CDR3: CASSRTSGAAQETQYF; DNA: TGTGCCAGCAGCAGAACTAGCGGGGCAGCCCAAGAGACCCAGTACTTC
V: TRBV14; D: -; size: -; J: TRBJ2-2; CDR3: CASSQRQDDGELFF; DNA: TGTGCCAGCAGCCAGAGGCAGGATGACGGGGAGCTGTTTTTT
V: TRBV5-1; D: -; size: -; J: TRBJ1-1; CDR3: CASSLGLENAEAFF; DNA: TGCGCCAGCAGCCTGGGCCTGGAGAACGCTGAAGCTTTCTTT
V: TRBV4-3; D: -; size: -; J: TRBJ2-4; CDR3: CASSQDRGIQYF; DNA: TGCGCCAGCAGCCAAGATCGGGGCATTCAGTACTTC
V: TRBV9; D: TRBD2; size: -; J: TRBJ2-5; CDR3: CASSLAVQETQYF; DNA: TGTGCCAGCAGCCTAGCGGTCCAAGAGACCCAGTACTTC
V: TRBV5-1; D: -; size: -; J: TRBJ2-7; CDR3: CASSLDTSYEQYF; DNA: TGCGCCAGCAGCTTGGACACTTCCTACGAGCAGTACTTC
V: TRBV7-9; D: -; size: few; J: TRBJ1-1; CDR3: CASSPESPTNTEAFF; DNA: TGTGCCAGCAGCCCCGAGAGTCCCACGAACACTGAAGCTTTCTTT
V: TRBV19; D: -; size: few; J: TRBJ2-2; CDR3: CASSIDGGRGGELFF; DNA: TGTGCCAGTAGTATAGACGGGGGCAGGGGCGGGGAGCTGTTTTTT
V: TRBV11-3; D: -; size: once; J: TRBJ1-5; CDR3: CASSFSDGTWNQPQHF; DNA: TGTGCCAGCAGCTTTTCCGACGGGACATGGAATCAGCCCCAGCATTTT
V: TRBV14; D: -; size: -; J: TRBJ1-2; CDR3: CASSQDRQELGYTF; DNA: TGTGCCAGCAGCCAAGACCGACAGGAACTAGGCTACACCTTC
V: TRBV13; D: TRBD1; size: -; J: TRBJ1-2; CDR3: CASSGWDRGNGYTF; DNA: TGTGCCAGCAGCGGATGGGACAGGGGGAATGGCTACACCTTC
V: TRBV5-6; D: -; size: -; J: TRBJ1-1; CDR3: CASSPPPARGTEAFF; DNA: TGTGCCAGCAGCCCACCCCCCGCGCGGGGCACTGAAGCTTTCTTT
V: TRBV9; D: TRBD2; size: -; J: TRBJ2-2; CDR3: CAGSGGLAVTGELFF; DNA: TGTGCCGGCAGCGGAGGACTAGCGGTCACCGGGGAGCTGTTTTTT
V: TRBV11-3; D: -; size: once; J: TRBJ2-1; CDR3: CVSSLNSGNEQFF; DNA: TGTGTCAGCAGCTTAAATAGCGGTAATGAGCAGTTCTTC
V: TRBV7-3; D: -; size: large; J: TRBJ2-1; CDR3: CASSSALYNEQFF; DNA: TGTGCCAGCAGCTCGGCCCTCTACAATGAGCAGTTCTTC
V: TRBV10-3; D: TRBD2; size: -; J: TRBJ2-1; CDR3: CAIMFSSGNEQFF; DNA: TGTGCCATCATGTTTTCTAGCGGCAATGAGCAGTTCTTC
V: TRBV4-3; D: TRBD1; size: -; J: TRBJ2-3; CDR3: CASSPTGPTDTQYF; DNA: TGCGCCAGCAGCCCGACAGGGCCGACAGATACGCAGTATTTT
V: TRBV6-5; D: -; size: -; J: TRBJ1-4; CDR3: CASSYATGFELFF; DNA: TGTGCCAGCAGTTACGCCACAGGGTTTGAACTGTTTTTT
V: TRBV19; D: -; size: -; J: TRBJ1-5; CDR3: CASADRQNQPQHF; DNA: TGTGCCAGTGCGGACCGGCAAAATCAGCCCCAGCATTTT
V: TRBV14; D: -; size: few; J: TRBJ2-3; CDR3: CASSQVTGLADTQYF; DNA: TGTGCCAGCAGCCAAGTAACAGGGTTGGCAGATACGCAGTATTTT
V: TRBV4-3; D: -; size: few; J: TRBJ2-7; CDR3: CASSQDKVFRDEQYF; DNA: TGCGCCAGCAGCCAAGATAAGGTATTCAGGGACGAGCAGTACTTC
V: TRBV6-6; D: -; size: few; J: TRBJ1-2; CDR3: CASMLTGSSNYGYTF; DNA: TGTGCCAGCATGTTGACAGGTTCCTCTAACTATGGCTACACCTTC
V: TRBV7-9; D: TRBD1; size: -; J: TRBJ2-6; CDR3: CASSLGVTGKTSGANVLTF; DNA: TGTGCCAGCAGCTTAGGGGTGACAGGGAAAACCTCTGGGGCCAACGTCCTGACTTTC
V: TRBV5-1; D: -; size: -; J: TRBJ2-7; CDR3: CASSLKITGSYEQYF; DNA: TGCGCCAGCAGCTTGAAAATCACAGGGTCTTACGAGCAGTACTTC
V: TRBV9; D: -; size: -; J: TRBJ2-7; CDR3: CASSVRLGGPGDEQYF; DNA: TGTGCCAGCAGCGTAAGGTTAGGGGGACCCGGGGACGAGCAGTACTTC
V: TRBV20-1; D: -; size: once; J: TRBJ1-2; CDR3: CSASDPPGYTF; DNA: TGCAGTGCTTCCGACCCGCCAGGCTACACCTTC
V: TRBV19; D: TRBD2; size: few; J: TRBJ2-3; CDR3: CASSLAGGHTDTQYF; DNA: TGTGCCAGTAGTCTAGCGGGGGGGCACACAGATACGCAGTATTTT
V: TRBV7-3; D: TRBD2; size: -; J: TRBJ2-7; CDR3: CASSLPGGSYEQYF; DNA: TGTGCCAGCAGCTTACCGGGGGGAAGTTACGAGCAGTACTTC
V: TRBV9; D: -; size: -; J: TRBJ2-1; CDR3: CASSTSPLVTNNEQFF; DNA: TGTGCCAGCAGCACTAGTCCACTCGTAACTAACAATGAGCAGTTCTTC
V: TRBV10-2; D: -; size: -; J: TRBJ2-5; CDR3: CASSQKWEETQYF; DNA: TGCGCCAGCAGTCAAAAGTGGGAAGAGACCCAGTACTTC
V: TRBV12-5; D: -; size: -; J: TRBJ2-7; CDR3: CASGFWGFYEQYF; DNA: TGTGCTAGTGGTTTCTGGGGGTTCTACGAGCAGTACTTC
V: TRBV12-5; D: -; size: few; J: TRBJ1-5; CDR3: CASGFWAGSNQPQHF; DNA: TGTGCTAGTGGTTTTTGGGCGGGGAGCAATCAGCCCCAGCATTTT
V: TRBV6-5; D: TRBD2; size: -; J: TRBJ2-2; CDR3: CASRTAGGPNGELFF; DNA: TGTGCCAGCAGAACAGCGGGGGGGCCGAACGGGGAGCTGTTTTTT
V: TRBV2; D: TRBD1; size: -; J: TRBJ1-5; CDR3: CASSDSWTGGQPQHF; DNA: TGTGCCAGCAGTGATAGTTGGACAGGGGGACAGCCCCAGCATTTT
V: TRBV11-3; D: -; size: few; J: TRBJ2-6; CDR3: CASSLSGGHHSGANVLTF; DNA: TGTGCCAGCAGCTTAAGTGGCGGGCACCACTCTGGGGCCAACGTCCTGACTTTC
V: TRBV13; D: -; size: -; J: TRBJ1-1; CDR3: CASSLGQVEAFF; DNA: TGTGCCAGCAGCTTAGGACAGGTTGAAGCTTTCTTT
V: TRBV14; D: TRBD1; size: few; J: TRBJ2-1; CDR3: CASSQDRGQGNEQFF; DNA: TGTGCCAGCAGCCAAGATAGGGGACAGGGGAATGAGCAGTTCTTC
V: TRBV29-1; D: -; size: -; J: TRBJ2-5; CDR3: CSVEGGGGGGFTGRQETQYF; DNA: TGCAGCGTTGAAGGCGGTGGGGGCGGGGGTTTTACCGGGAGACAGGAGACCCAGTACTTC
V: TRBV4-2; D: -; size: -; J: TRBJ2-7; CDR3: CASSQVYGGAEDDYEQYF; DNA: TGTGCCAGCAGCCAAGTTTATGGGGGGGCCGAAGATGACTACGAGCAGTACTTC
V: TRBV13; D: TRBD2; size: -; J: TRBJ2-7; CDR3: CASSSDLAGGRREQYF; DNA: TGTGCCAGCAGCTCCGACCTAGCGGGGGGCCGCCGCGAGCAGTACTTC
V: TRBV4-2; D: -; size: -; J: TRBJ2-6; CDR3: CASSQAARDTASGANVLTF; DNA: TGTGCCAGCAGCCAAGCGGCCAGGGACACGGCGTCTGGGGCCAACGTCCTGACTTTC